This T cell receptor beta chain was sequenced during a study of spatial heterogeneity in lung cancer. Study-wide background: Collection of blood took place for some samples at disease recurrence (median time to first recurrence, approximately 350 days).

TCRdb independently ran MiXCR on the 5' RACE reads; one entry per CDR3 protein. The sample contains about 9,700 distinct CDR3 sequences, over 3% of which appear only once. This clonotype has only a few counts. Its cognate antigen is unknown. This beta chain was picked up by a library intended for alpha chains and is off target, so its count carries little meaning. This sample's time point: blood taken at disease recurrence. The authors sequenced whole RNA from tumor, nontumor lung or frozen PBMC without sorting. CDR3 length: 15 residues. The J segment lost 3 bases and the V segment lost 2 bases, leaving 7 bases of the junction unmatched. The germline V gene has CDR1 SGHRS and CDR2 YFSETQ. Points from the study as a whole: The study found ubiquitous expanded tumor TCRs in blood more at resection than follow-up.

This TCR was sampled from a female donor with early-stage non-small cell lung cancer. The sequences come from PBMCs, collected at recurrence. The chain is built from TRBV5-1 and TRBJ2-5, with 7 positions matching TRBD2. CDR3 sequence (DNA): TGCGCCAGCAGCTTTTACGGGGGGACTGAAGAGACCCAGTACTTC. This encodes CASSFYGGTEETQYF.